This TCR beta chain is drawn from a study of T cell responses to AZD1222 COVID-19 vaccine. Study results and caveats: Seropositive AZD1222 recipients at baseline numbered only 5 or 6. CD4 TCRs covered the whole spike, strongest at regions 160-218 and 743-854. Donors were chiefly white British, with a greater number of females, and clonal diversity was perhaps underestimated. As reported, nearly half of all spike-specific TCRs target variant regions that are unmutated.

Clones were read by immunoSEQ multiplex PCR, and TCRdb kept only the in-frame ones, dropping some. The sample includes approximately 130,000 clones, around 90% of them seen just once. The CDR3 extends over 16 amino acids. V was pared by 0 bases and J by 0 bases, with 11 bases between. CDR1 MNHEY and CDR2 SVGAGI come from the germline V gene. Regarding this clone: Its antigen is not known.

The source of this sequence is an adult in good health. V usage is TRBV6-5 and J usage is TRBJ1-2; unclear D gene. Sequencing was performed on peripheral blood, taken on day 0 of AZD1222 vaccination. CDR3 sequence: CASSYSAPGANYGYTF. The CDR3 DNA is TGTGCCAGCAGTTACTCCGCCCCGGGAGCTAACTATGGCTACACCTTC.